The clone carrying this TCR beta chain was seen ten or more times. Its cognate antigen is unknown. Germline loops: CDR1 SGHAT, CDR2 FQNNGV. V gave up 3 bases and J gave up 7 bases, with 21 bases separating them. The length of the CDR3 is 16 residues. The sample originates from a study of Graves' ophthalmopathy and Graves' hyperthyroidism. Study-wide results and caveats: Blood also carried most expanded thyroid clonotypes exceeding 0.001 frequency.

Scientists amplified the TCR beta CDR3 regions from RNA transcripts. An initial RT-PCR round employing HTBI primers preceded a second-round multiplex PCR. MiXCR was run by TCRdb on the multiplex PCR reads, yielding one entry per CDR3 protein. The sample includes hundreds of thousands of distinct CDR3 sequences, roughly 39% seen only once; the top ten take roughly 3%. The TCR originated in an adult man with Graves' ophthalmopathy. The chain uses TRBV11-2 and TRBJ1-2, with no clear D. Sequencing used peripheral blood. Here the CDR3 DNA reads TGTGCCAGCAGCTTGCGGAGTGGGCATCTTGAGGGTGGCTACACCTTC. Translating gives CASSLRSGHLEGGYTF. The full variable domain, with the rest looked up from reference TRBV11-2 and TRBJ1-2, is EAGVAQSPRYKIIEKRQSVAFWCNPISGHATLYWYQQILGQGPKLLIQFQNNGVVDDSQLPKDRFSAERLKGVDSTLKIQPAKLEDSAVYLCASSLRSGHLEGGYTFGSGTRLTVV.